This TCR beta chain was captured by sequencing in a study of blood T cell repertoires in COVID-19. The method was immunoSEQ multiplex PCR; TCRdb's version includes in-frame clones alone and lacks a portion of them. The repertoire consists of some 320,000 clones, with about 90% occurring once and the leading ten covering roughly 2.9%. There are 15 residues in the CDR3. Trimming shortened V by 6 bases and J by 6 bases, and 21 bases separated the two germline ends. The germline gives CDR1 SGHAT, CDR2 FQNNGV. The sequence came from a woman aged 50 to 65 who had been exposed to COVID-19. Sequences were obtained from PBMCs or T cells enriched from blood (not recorded which). The rearrangement links TRBV11-2 to TRBJ2-7, with TRBD1 as a possible D gene (7 bases). CDR3 coding DNA: TGTGCCAGCAGTACAAGGGGGCCTACGGGGGCCGAGCAGTACTTC. It is translated as CASSTRGPTGAEQYF.